The present TCR beta chain was sequenced within a study of control samples from healthy donors and cancer patients. CDR3 length: 16 amino acids. CDR1 and CDR2 from the germline V gene are KGHDR and SFDVKD. V was pared by 5 bases and J by 1 base, with 6 bases of the junction left unmatched. TCRdb's table, derived via immunoSEQ multiplex PCR, lists solely in-frame clones and lacks some. The data hold 150,000 or so clones, with roughly 90% observed a single time. The TCR sequence derives from a man aged 35 to 55 in good health. The chain employs TRBV24-1 and TRBJ2-3; the match to TRBD1 covers 9 bases. The source material was blood. The DNA of the CDR3 is TGTGCCACCAGTGGTTACGGGGACAGGGGCACAGATACGCAGTATTTT. Encoded protein: CATSGYGDRGTDTQYF.